This T cell receptor beta chain emerged from a study of beta chain features in type 1 diabetes. This clone showed up just a few times. Its antigen is not known. Study-wide results and limits: No resolution was reached here on whether HLA type influences TCRB rearrangement. The study found moderately but significantly shorter TCRB CDR3s in all four CD4+ subsets of Type 1 diabetes patients.

The authors took one heparinised blood draw, averaging about 116 mL, from each donor. Sorting that relied on CD45RO/CCR7/CD25/CD127/CD95/CD27 yielded CD4+ naive, central memory, regulatory and stem cell-like memory cells. Purity (above 95%) was reached by all sorted populations. The isolated RNA, all of it, was reverse transcribed, so expressed TCRB transcripts were what got sequenced. The data were produced by immunoSEQ multiplex PCR, yet TCRdb's version contains in-frame clones alone and is incomplete. Of more than 250,000 clones in the sample, 13% to 15% were seen once. The CDR3 extends over 17 amino acids. Germline values: CDR1 MDHEN, CDR2 SYDVKM. V trimming: 11 bases; J trimming: 2 bases; junction bases outside the gene matches: 11.

The sequenced sample consisted of naive CD4+ T cells from blood. This TCR was sampled from a young man with type 1 diabetes. This sequence joins TRBV28 and TRBJ2-1; 14 bases map to TRBD2. The CDR3 loop is CACRGLAGVGAYNEQFF. The CDR3 DNA reads as TGTGCCTGCCGGGGACTAGCGGGAGTCGGGGCCTACAATGAGCAGTTCTTC.